These 19 T cell receptor beta chains share one sample of origin, sequenced in a study of CD8 T cells in Susac syndrome. After extraction with the RNeasy kit, roughly 0.45 to 1 ug of the RNA was reverse transcribed using random hexamers. TCRdb itself ran the immunoSEQ multiplex PCR reads through MiXCR, one entry per CDR3 protein. The profile shows 300,000 to 350,000 distinct CDR3 sequences, roughly 94% of them singletons. Sample: CD4+ T cells from PBMCs. All receptors derive from a human donor with multiple sclerosis.

The gene calls are TRBV19 and TRBJ1-5; D call uncertain. The CDR3 runs 15 residues. V was shortened by 3 bases and J by 0 bases, with 9 bases between the two germline ends. Germline V gene lookup returns CDR1 LNHDA and CDR2 SQIVND (reference sequence). Here the CDR3 reads CASSIVRNSNQPQHF. The CDR3 DNA reads as TGTGCCAGTAGTATCGTCAGGAATAGCAATCAGCCCCAGCATTTT.

This clonotype occurred once. The V gene is TRBV6-2 or TRBV6-3, the J gene TRBJ2-1; 10 positions match TRBD2. CDR3 length: 18 amino acids. V lost 6 bases and J lost 6; bases outside the gene matches: 17. From germline, CDR1 is MNHEY and CDR2 SVGEGT. As DNA, the CDR3 is TGTGCCAGCAGATCCCTCTTTTTAGCGGGAGGAAAGGGCAATGAGCAGTTCTTC. The encoded protein is CASRSLFLAGGKGNEQFF.

The rearrangement uses TRBV20-1 and TRBJ1-1; D is perhaps TRBD1 (5 bases). With 4 bases removed from V and 3 bases from J, the gap between germline ends came to 18 bases. The CDR3 covers 15 residues. Germline CDR1 reads DFQATT; CDR2 reads SNEGSKA (reference sequence). CDR3 residues: CSATGGGAVYTEAFF. CDR3 nucleotides: TGCAGTGCTACGGGGGGAGGGGCCGTGTACACTGAAGCTTTCTTT.

The sample holds one count of this clonotype. V is TRBV5-1 and J is TRBJ2-3, with 10 nucleotides matching TRBD2. The trim removed 4 bases at V and 14 bases at J, leaving 13 bases unmatched. This CDR3 spans 14 amino acids. Germline V gene sequence: CDR1 SGHRS, CDR2 YFSETQ. CDR3 nucleotide sequence: TGCGCCAGCAGCCCCGGGACTAGCGACCTCCCGGGGTATTTT. Amino acid sequence: CASSPGTSDLPGYF.

The chain joins TRBV6-1 to TRBJ1-1, with 11 bases that match TRBD1. The CDR3 is 17 residues long. Germline V gene data show CDR1 as MNHNS and CDR2 as SASEGT. Trimming cost V 6 bases and J 2 bases; bases outside gene matches: 11. This chain's CDR3 is CASRDPGTGGLNTEAFF. As DNA, the CDR3 is TGTGCCAGCAGGGACCCCGGGACAGGGGGTCTAAACACTGAAGCTTTCTTT.

This clonotype was seen just once. The CDR3 DNA reads TGTGCCTGGAGTGGACCCGGGGCTAATGAAAAACTGTTTTTT. It yields the protein CAWSGPGANEKLFF. The rearrangement joins TRBV30 to TRBJ1-4, with unresolved D. CDR3 size: 14 residues. Germline CDR1 GTSNPN, CDR2 SVGIG (reference sequence). V lost 1 base to trimming and J lost 3 bases, with 9 bases between them.

This sequence joins TRBV18 and TRBJ2-3; D unresolved. This CDR3 comprises 15 residues. Germline V CDR1 and CDR2: KGHSH, LQKENI. V lost 0 bases and J 2 bases, leaving 9 bases between the germline ends. CDR3 DNA sequence: TGTGCCAGCTCACCACCCGCTAGAAACACAGATACGCAGTATTTT. Residues: CASSPPARNTDTQYF.

J is TRBJ2-6 and V is TRBV14; D may correspond to TRBD1 or TRBD2 (6 bases each). CDR1 and CDR2 (germline): SGHDN, FVKESK. The V and J ends lost 4 bases and 1 base respectively, with 20 bases between them. The CDR3 runs to 19 residues. The CDR3 DNA is TGTGCCAGCAGCCCCCATCTCTGGGGGGCCAAGTCTGGGGCCAACGTCCTGACTTTC. Its translation: CASSPHLWGAKSGANVLTF.

This clonotype was detected only once. This rearrangement joins TRBV2 to TRBJ1-5; D remains ambiguous. The germline V and J ends were trimmed by 4 bases and 2 bases, with 9 bases remaining between them. The CDR3 covers 14 residues. Germline loops: CDR1 SNHLY, CDR2 FYNNEI. The CDR3 nucleotides read TGTGCCAGCAGTGGTCGCAGGCGCAATCAGCCCCAGCATTTT. This codes for CASSGRRRNQPQHF. Drawing the rest from reference TRBV2 and TRBJ1-5, the complete variable domain is EPEVTQTPSHQVTQMGQEVILRCVPISNHLYFYWYRQILGQKVEFLVSFYNNEISEKSEIFDDQFSVERPDGSNFTLKIRSTKLEDSAMYFCASSGRRRNQPQHFGDGTRLSIL.

The V and J genes are TRBV4-3 and TRBJ2-7; 9 bases are a match to TRBD2. This CDR3 contains 17 residues. The V and J ends lost 1 base and 2 bases, in that order; junction bases with no gene match: 9. Germline V CDR1 and CDR2: LGHNA, YSLEER. Here the CDR3 DNA reads TGCGCCAGCAGCCAAGTTGCGGGAGGGCCTCTCACCTACGAGCAGTACTTC. Translation gives CASSQVAGGPLTYEQYF.

The CDR3 reads CASSSHRDSGANVLTF. For the CDR3, the DNA is TGTGCCAGCAGTAGCCATCGGGACTCTGGGGCCAACGTCCTGACTTTC. The chain carries TRBV6-1 and TRBJ2-6, with D maybe TRBD2 (5 bases). V shed 5 bases and J shed 0 bases, with 11 bases lying between them. The germline CDR1 and CDR2 sequences are MNHNS and SASEGT. The CDR3 loop spans 16 amino acids.

The J gene is TRBJ1-2, the V gene TRBV19; a weak D match, TRBD1 (6 bases). The length of the CDR3 is 15 residues. V lost 6 bases and J lost 4, with 18 bases in between. Germline V CDR1 and CDR2: LNHDA, SQIVND (reference sequence). The CDR3 is CASRGGPGDLYGYTF. CDR3 nucleotides: TGTGCCAGTAGAGGGGGACCGGGGGACCTCTATGGCTACACCTTC.

The chain combines TRBV5-1 with TRBJ2-1, with a possible D match to TRBD2 (6 bases). V dropped 0 bases and J dropped 5 bases, with 9 bases sitting between them. Germline V CDR1 and CDR2: SGHRS, YFSETQ. This CDR3 is built from 14 residues. CDR3 loop: CASSLVGGNNEQFF. CDR3 nucleotides: TGCGCCAGCAGCTTGGTAGGCGGGAACAATGAGCAGTTCTTC.

The chain has TRBV7-9 and TRBJ2-5; 8 bases are a match to TRBD2. The ends lost 1 base at V and 7 bases at J; junction bases unmatched: 11. This CDR3 has 16 residues. The germline V gene has CDR1 SEHNR and CDR2 FQNEAQ (reference sequence). The CDR3 is CASSLVLGLVGGTQYF. In DNA, the CDR3 is TGTGCCAGCAGCTTAGTACTGGGACTAGTCGGAGGGACCCAGTACTTC.

The chain employs TRBV7-2 and TRBJ2-7; TRBD2 matches at 8 bases. Germline CDR1 SGHTA, CDR2 FQGNSA. V lost 5 bases to trimming and J lost 1 base; unmatched junction nucleotides: 7. This CDR3 spans 15 amino acids. Here the CDR3 reads CASSLYSGVSYEQYF. The CDR3 DNA reads as TGTGCCAGCAGCCTATATAGCGGGGTGTCCTACGAGCAGTACTTC.

This chain uses TRBV7-2 with TRBJ2-7, with 8 bases that match TRBD2. CDR1 and CDR2 (germline): SGHTA, FQGNSA. This CDR3 comprises 15 residues. V was clipped by 5 bases and J by 4 bases; unmatched bases: 10. CDR3 DNA sequence: TGTGCCAGCAGCGTGGCCGGGACTAGAATATACGAGCAGTACTTC. Protein sequence: CASSVAGTRIYEQYF.

The rearrangement uses TRBV7-2 and TRBJ2-1; D might be TRBD2 (6 bases). Deletions cut 2 bases from V and 5 bases from J, with 10 bases between. Germline V gene sequence: CDR1 SGHTA, CDR2 FQGNSA. CDR3 length: 14 amino acids. CDR3 in DNA: TGTGCCAGCAGCTTACTAGCGTCCCACAATGAGCAGTTCTTC. Amino acids: CASSLLASHNEQFF.

The V gene is TRBV20-1, the J gene TRBJ1-2; 9 bases agree with TRBD1. The CDR3 spans 15 residues. Germline values: CDR1 DFQATT, CDR2 SNEGSKA (reference sequence). The ends lost 0 bases at V and 6 bases at J; junction bases unmatched: 8. The CDR3 region is CSARDWGQGYDGYTF. The DNA of the CDR3 is TGCAGTGCTAGAGATTGGGGACAGGGATACGATGGCTACACCTTC.

This clonotype was observed a single time. V gene TRBV29-1 combines with J gene TRBJ1-1; D uncertain. Trimming removed 2 bases from V and 0 bases from J, with 7 bases in between. CDR1 and CDR2 from the germline V gene are SQVTM and ANQGSEA. The CDR3 sequence is 13 residues long. CDR3 nucleotide sequence: TGCAGCGTTGAATCCAGGTTGAACACTGAAGCTTTCTTT. Amino acids: CSVESRLNTEAFF.